The TCR beta chain described here comes from a study of CXCR3-negative and CXCR3-positive naive CD8 T cells. Study results and limitations: TRBV-TRBJ usage matched between naive CXCR3-negative and CXCR3-positive cells but not between memory cells. The authors found comparable surface CD5 between naive subsets and inferred TCR strength from TRB CDR3 properties. Researchers report that CXCR3-positive naive cells carry more hydrophobic TRB CDR3s than CXCR3-negative naive cells.

All TRB cDNA libraries came from 5' RACE performed with UMI labels. TCRdb reprocessed the 5' RACE reads and keeps a single row for each CDR3 protein, giving no DNA. With roughly 45,000 distinct CDR3 sequences in the sample, the ten largest clones hold roughly 2.5%. For this clonotype: Its antigen is currently unknown.

The sequence was collected from a human donor in good health. Some clones in this sample may be carry-over from other donors' samples. The sample consisted of naive CXCR3- CD8+ T cells from blood. Subset indicated: CD45RO-CCR7+CD27+CD95- naive CD8+ T cells lacking CXCR3 (TNR3-).

The CDR3: CASSQFPGQGEETQYF. The rearrangement links TRBV4-1 to TRBJ2-5; the D call of TRBD1 rests on TCRdb alone, since no DNA is present to check it. CDR1 is MGHRA and CDR2 is YSYEKL in the germline V gene. The CDR3 spans 16 residues.